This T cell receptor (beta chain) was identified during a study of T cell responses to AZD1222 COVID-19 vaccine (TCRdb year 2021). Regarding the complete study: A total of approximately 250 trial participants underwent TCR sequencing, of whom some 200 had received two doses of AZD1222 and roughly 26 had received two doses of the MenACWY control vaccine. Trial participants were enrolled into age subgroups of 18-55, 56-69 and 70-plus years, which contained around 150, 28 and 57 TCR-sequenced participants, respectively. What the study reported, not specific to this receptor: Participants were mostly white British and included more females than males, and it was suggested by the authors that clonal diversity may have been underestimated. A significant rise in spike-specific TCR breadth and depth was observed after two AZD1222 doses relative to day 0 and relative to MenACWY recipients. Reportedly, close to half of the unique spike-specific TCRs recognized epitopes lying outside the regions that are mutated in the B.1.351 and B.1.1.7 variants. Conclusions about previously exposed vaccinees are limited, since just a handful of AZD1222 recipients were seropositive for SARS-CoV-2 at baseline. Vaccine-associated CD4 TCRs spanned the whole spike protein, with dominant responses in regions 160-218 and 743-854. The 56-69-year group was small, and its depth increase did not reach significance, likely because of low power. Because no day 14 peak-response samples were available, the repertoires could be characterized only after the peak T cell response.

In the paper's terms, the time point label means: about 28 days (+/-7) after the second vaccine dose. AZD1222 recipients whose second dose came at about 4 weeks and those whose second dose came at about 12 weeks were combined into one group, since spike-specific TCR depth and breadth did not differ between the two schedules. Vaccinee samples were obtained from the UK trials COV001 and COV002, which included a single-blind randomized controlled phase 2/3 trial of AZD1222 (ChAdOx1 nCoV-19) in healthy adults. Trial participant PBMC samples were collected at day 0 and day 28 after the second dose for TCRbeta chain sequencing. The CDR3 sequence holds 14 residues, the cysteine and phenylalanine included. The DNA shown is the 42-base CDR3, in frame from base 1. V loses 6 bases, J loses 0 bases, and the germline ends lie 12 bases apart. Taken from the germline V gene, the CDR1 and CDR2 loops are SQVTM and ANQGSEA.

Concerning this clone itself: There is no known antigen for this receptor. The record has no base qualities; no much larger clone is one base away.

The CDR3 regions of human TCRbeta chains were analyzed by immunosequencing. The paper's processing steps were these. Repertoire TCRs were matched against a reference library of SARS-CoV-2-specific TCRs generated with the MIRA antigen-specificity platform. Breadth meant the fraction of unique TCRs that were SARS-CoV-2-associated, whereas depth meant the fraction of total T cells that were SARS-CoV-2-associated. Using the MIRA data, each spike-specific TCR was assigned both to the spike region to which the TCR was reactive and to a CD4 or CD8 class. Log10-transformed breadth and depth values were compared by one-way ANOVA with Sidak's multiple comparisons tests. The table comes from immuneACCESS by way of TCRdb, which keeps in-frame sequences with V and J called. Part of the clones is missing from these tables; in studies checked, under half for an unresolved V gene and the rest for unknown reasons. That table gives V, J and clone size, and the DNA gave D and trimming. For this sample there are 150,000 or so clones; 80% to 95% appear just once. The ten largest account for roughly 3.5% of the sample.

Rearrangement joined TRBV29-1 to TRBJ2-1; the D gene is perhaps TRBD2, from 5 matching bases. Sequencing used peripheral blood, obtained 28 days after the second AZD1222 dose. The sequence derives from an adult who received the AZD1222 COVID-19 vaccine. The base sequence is TGCAGCGTGGAGGACGGGTCCTCCTACAATGAGCAGTTCTTC. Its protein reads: CSVEDGSSYNEQFF.